This T cell receptor (beta chain) was sequenced during a study of T cells in Graves' hyperthyroidism and ophthalmopathy. Overall study results and limits: Most clonotypes that expanded in the thyroid above 0.001 also showed up in blood.

Deletions cut 7 bases from V and 6 bases from J, with 15 bases between. The CDR3 totals 13 residues. From germline, CDR1 is SNHLY and CDR2 FYNNEI. Amplification targeted TCR beta CDR3 regions from RNA transcripts. First-round RT-PCR targeting the TCR CDR3 was performed with the HTBI primer set. TCRdb itself ran the multiplex PCR reads through MiXCR, one entry per CDR3 protein. The sample includes about 400,000 distinct CDR3 sequences, more than 15% of them seen just once. As for this clonotype: What it binds is not known.

The V call is TRBV2, the J call TRBJ2-5; D call uncertain. The source of this sequence is a woman aged 18-35 years with Graves' hyperthyroidism. Sequencing was performed on blood. This CDR3 reads CASTRAWGKTQYF. The CDR3 DNA reads as TGTGCCAGCACACGTGCATGGGGAAAGACCCAGTACTTC.